This T cell receptor beta chain was found in a study of T cell repertoires in cytomegalovirus infection. Study-wide context: CMV epitopes that were recently identified and HLA-C-restricted were used alongside well-studied HLA-B-restricted ones. Indicated by public TCR beta signatures were CMV infection and matching HLA type. Study-wide results and limits: What dominated the ex vivo response were HLA-C-restricted CMV-specific TCR beta clonotypes.

TCRdb reprocessed the reads via MiXCR and lists one record per CDR3 protein. The sample has roughly 150,000 distinct CDR3 sequences; about 20% are singletons. As regards this clonotype: Its antigen is currently unknown.

Germline values: CDR1 SGHVS, CDR2 FNYEAQ. The CDR3 has 15 amino acids. The ends were cut back, 5 bases at V and 1 base at J, with 13 bases in the middle. This receptor was identified in a human donor in good health (CMV status not recorded). Some clones in this sample may be carry-over from other donors' samples. The sample in question was CD8+ T cells from cultured PBMCs, obtained from culture after CMV antigen stimulation. This sequence joins TRBV7-6 and TRBJ2-3, with a weak D call TRBD1 (5 bases). The CDR3 nucleotides are TGTGCCAGCAGCCCCGACAGAACGGGCACAGATACGCAGTATTTT. It is translated as CASSPDRTGTDTQYF.